This is a list of T cell receptor beta chains from one sample in a study of control samples from healthy donors and cancer patients. Here immunoSEQ multiplex PCR was the method, and the copy in TCRdb shows in-frame clones only, minus some. The sample has 150,000 or so clones, 93% seen once. The sample comprised blood. The receptors stem from a woman aged 60-75 years in good health. Both conserved end residues are part of each CDR3.

cdr3_aa j_call v_call
CASSTGQGATEAFF TRBJ1-1 TRBV5-6
CATSRGSGEMRGYTF TRBJ1-2 TRBV15
CASSVDWGQGAPGELFF TRBJ2-2 TRBV27
CASSKQGQPYEQYF TRBJ2-7 TRBV19
CATSRDPGRTYEQYF TRBJ2-7 TRBV15
CASSVALGAGGYTF TRBJ1-2 TRBV9
CASSRVSPGMSNQPQHF TRBJ1-5 TRBV2
CASSPGASPDEQFF TRBJ2-1 TRBV18
CASSPLYRGATKNIQYF TRBJ2-4 TRBV7-6
CASMQGAGGVYNEQFF TRBJ2-1 TRBV6-6
CASSTTAFSGNTIYF TRBJ1-3 TRBV4-3
CASSLAGDSYEQYF TRBJ2-7 TRBV11-2
CASSPGQGPSQGTEAFF TRBJ1-1 TRBV27
CATTSTRGVGQPQHF TRBJ1-5 TRBV19
CSVEGSGVGAFF TRBJ1-1 TRBV29-1
CASSLGGDGYTF TRBJ1-2 TRBV7-2